The clone carrying this T cell receptor (beta chain) has only a few counts. TCRdb analysed the 5' RACE reads with MiXCR anew, one entry per CDR3 protein. This table holds approximately 230,000 distinct CDR3 sequences, about 14% found once. The sample originates from a study of identical twins. Germline values: CDR1 SGHAT, CDR2 FQNNGV. The CDR3 is 15 amino acids. V gave up 0 bases and J gave up 2 bases, with 10 bases separating them. This receptor was obtained from a woman aged 18 to 35 in good health. Sequencing was performed on memory (CD45RO+) T cells sorted from blood. The chain combines TRBV11-2 with TRBJ1-2, with D hard to call. In DNA, the CDR3 is TGTGCCAGCAGCTTAGAAGGTTCCGCAAACTATGGCTACACCTTC. It encodes CASSLEGSANYGYTF. The variable domain in full, completed from reference TRBV11-2 and TRBJ1-2, reads EAGVAQSPRYKIIEKRQSVAFWCNPISGHATLYWYQQILGQGPKLLIQFQNNGVVDDSQLPKDRFSAERLKGVDSTLKIQPAKLEDSAVYLCASSLEGSANYGYTFGSGTRLTVV.